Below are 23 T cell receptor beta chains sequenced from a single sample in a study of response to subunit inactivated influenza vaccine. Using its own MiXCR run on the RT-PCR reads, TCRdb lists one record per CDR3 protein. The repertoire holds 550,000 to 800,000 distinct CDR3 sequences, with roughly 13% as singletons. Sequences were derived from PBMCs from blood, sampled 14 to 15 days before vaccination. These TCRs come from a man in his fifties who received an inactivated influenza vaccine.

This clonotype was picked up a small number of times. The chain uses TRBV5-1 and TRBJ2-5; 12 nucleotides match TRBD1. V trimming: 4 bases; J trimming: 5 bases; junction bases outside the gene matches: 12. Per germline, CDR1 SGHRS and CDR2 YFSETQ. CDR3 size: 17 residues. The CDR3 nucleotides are TGCGCCAGCAGCCCCGCCACCGGGACAGGGGGCTTGGAGACCCAGTACTTC. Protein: CASSPATGTGGLETQYF.

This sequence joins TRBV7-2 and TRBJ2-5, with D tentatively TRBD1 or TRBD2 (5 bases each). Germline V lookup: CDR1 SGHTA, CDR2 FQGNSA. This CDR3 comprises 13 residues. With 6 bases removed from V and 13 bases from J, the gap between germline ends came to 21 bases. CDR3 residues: CASSPEGPTGRYF. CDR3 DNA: TGTGCCAGCAGTCCAGAGGGGCCTACTGGGCGGTACTTC.

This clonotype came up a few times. The CDR3 here is CASSPRATQETQYF. The CDR3 nucleotides read TGTGCCAGCTCACCGAGGGCGACTCAAGAGACCCAGTACTTC. The rearrangement joins TRBV18 to TRBJ2-5, with D perhaps TRBD2 (5 bases). Trimming removed 3 bases from V and 2 bases from J, with 10 bases in between. The CDR3 spans 14 residues. The germline V gene has CDR1 KGHSH and CDR2 LQKENI.

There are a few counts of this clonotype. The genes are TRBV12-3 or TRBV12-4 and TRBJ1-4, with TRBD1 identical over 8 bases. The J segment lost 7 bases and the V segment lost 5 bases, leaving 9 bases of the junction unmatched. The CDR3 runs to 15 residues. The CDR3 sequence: CASSPGQGFGEKLFF. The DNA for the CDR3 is TGTGCCAGCAGTCCCGGACAGGGATTCGGTGAAAAACTGTTTTTT.

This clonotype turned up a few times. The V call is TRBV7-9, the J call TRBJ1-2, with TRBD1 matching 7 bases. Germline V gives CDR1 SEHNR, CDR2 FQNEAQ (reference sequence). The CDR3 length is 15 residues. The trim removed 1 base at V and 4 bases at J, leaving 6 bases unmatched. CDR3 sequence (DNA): TGTGCCAGCAGCTTAGTAGGGGGCGCGAGCTATGGCTACACCTTC. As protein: CASSLVGGASYGYTF.

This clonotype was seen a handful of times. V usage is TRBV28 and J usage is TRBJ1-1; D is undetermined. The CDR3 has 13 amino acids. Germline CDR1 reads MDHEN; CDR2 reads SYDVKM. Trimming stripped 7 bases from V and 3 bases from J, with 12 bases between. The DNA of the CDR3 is TGTGCCAGCACCCCCGACTGGGACACTGAAGCTTTCTTT. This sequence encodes CASTPDWDTEAFF. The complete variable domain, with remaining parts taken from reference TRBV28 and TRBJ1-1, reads DVKVTQSSRYLVKRTGEKVFLECVQDMDHENMFWYRQDPGLGLRLIYFSYDVKMKEKGDIPEGYSVSREKKERFSLILESASTNQTSMYLCASTPDWDTEAFFGQGTRLTVV.

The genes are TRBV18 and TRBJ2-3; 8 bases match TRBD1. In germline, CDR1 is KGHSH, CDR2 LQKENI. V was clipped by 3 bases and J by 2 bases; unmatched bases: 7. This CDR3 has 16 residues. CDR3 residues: CASSPRTGRTTDTQYF. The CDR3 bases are TGTGCCAGCTCACCTCGGACAGGGCGGACCACAGATACGCAGTATTTT. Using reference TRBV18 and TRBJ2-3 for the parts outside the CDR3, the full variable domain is NAGVMQNPRHLVRRRGQEARLRCSPMKGHSHVYWYRQLPEEGLKFMVYLQKENIIDESGMPKERFSAEFPKEGPSILRIQQVVRGDSAAYFCASSPRTGRTTDTQYFGPGTRLTVL.

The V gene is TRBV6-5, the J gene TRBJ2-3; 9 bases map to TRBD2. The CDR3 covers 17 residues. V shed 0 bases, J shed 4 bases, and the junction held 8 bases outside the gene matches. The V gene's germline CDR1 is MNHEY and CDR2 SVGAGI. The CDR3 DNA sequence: TGTGCCAGCAGTTACTCAGCCCCGACTAGCGGTCCAGATACGCAGTATTTT. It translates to CASSYSAPTSGPDTQYF.

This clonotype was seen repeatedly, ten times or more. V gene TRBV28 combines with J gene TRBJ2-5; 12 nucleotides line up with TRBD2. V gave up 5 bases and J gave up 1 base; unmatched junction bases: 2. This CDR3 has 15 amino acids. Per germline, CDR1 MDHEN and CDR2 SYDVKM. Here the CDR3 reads CASSLAGGFQETQYF. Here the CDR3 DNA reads TGTGCCAGCAGTCTAGCGGGGGGGTTCCAAGAGACCCAGTACTTC.

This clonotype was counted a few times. The CDR3 DNA reads as TGCGCCAGCAGCTTGGATGGTAGGGCGCCCACAGATACGCAGTATTTT. Amino acid sequence: CASSLDGRAPTDTQYF. V is TRBV5-1 and J is TRBJ2-3; D is uncertain. CDR1 is SGHRS, CDR2 YFSETQ, per germline. Trimming pared 0 bases from V and 2 bases from J, leaving 13 bases between. The CDR3 totals 16 residues.

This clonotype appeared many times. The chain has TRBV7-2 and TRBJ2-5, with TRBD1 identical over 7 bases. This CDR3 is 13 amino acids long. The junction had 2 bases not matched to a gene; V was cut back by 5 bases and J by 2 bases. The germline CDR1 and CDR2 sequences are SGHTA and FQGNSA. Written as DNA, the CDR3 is TGTGCCAGCAGCCGGGGACAGCAAGAGACCCAGTACTTC. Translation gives CASSRGQQETQYF.

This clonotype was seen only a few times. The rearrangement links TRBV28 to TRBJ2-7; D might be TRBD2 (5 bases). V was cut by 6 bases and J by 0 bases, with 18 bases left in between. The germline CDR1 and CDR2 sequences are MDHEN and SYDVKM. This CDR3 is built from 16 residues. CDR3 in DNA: TGTGCCAGCAGCTTAGTCTCCCTAGCTGGCTCCTACGAGCAGTACTTC. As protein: CASSLVSLAGSYEQYF.

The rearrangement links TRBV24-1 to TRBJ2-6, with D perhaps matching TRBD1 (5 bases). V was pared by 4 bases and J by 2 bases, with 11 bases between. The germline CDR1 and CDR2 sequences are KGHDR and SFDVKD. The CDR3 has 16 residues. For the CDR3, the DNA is TGTGCCACCAGTGAGCCGACAGTAGCTGGGGCCAACGTCCTGACTTTC. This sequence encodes CATSEPTVAGANVLTF.

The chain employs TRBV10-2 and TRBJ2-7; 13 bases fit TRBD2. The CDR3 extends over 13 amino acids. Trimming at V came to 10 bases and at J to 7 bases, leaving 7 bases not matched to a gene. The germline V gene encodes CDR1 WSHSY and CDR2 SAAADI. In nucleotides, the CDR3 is TGCGCCACCTCGGGACTAGCGGGGAATGAGCAGTACTTC. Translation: CATSGLAGNEQYF.

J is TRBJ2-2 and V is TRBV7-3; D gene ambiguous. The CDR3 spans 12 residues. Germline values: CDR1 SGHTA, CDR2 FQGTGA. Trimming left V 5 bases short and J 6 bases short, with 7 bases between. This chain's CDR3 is CASSPFSGELFF. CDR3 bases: TGTGCCAGCAGCCCTTTTTCCGGGGAGCTGTTTTTT.

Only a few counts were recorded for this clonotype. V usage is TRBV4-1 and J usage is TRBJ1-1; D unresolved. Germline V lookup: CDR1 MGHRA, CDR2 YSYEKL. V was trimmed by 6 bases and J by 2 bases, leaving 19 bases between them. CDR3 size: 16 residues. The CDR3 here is CASRRIPQERNTEAFF. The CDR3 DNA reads TGCGCCAGCAGACGAATCCCTCAGGAGCGAAACACTGAAGCTTTCTTT.

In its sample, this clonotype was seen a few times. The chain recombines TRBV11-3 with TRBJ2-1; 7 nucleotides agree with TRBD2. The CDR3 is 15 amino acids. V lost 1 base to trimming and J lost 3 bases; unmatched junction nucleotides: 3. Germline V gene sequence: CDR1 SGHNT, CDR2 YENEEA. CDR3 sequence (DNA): TGTGCCAGCAGCTTAGCTAGCGGATTCTACAATGAGCAGTTCTTC. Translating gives CASSLASGFYNEQFF.

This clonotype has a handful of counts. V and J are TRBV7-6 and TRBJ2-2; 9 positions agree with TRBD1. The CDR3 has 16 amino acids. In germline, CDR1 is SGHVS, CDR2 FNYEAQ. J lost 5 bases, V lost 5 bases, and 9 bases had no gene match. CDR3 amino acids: CASSMVSGTGTGELFF. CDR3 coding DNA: TGTGCCAGCAGCATGGTTTCCGGGACAGGGACCGGGGAGCTGTTTTTT. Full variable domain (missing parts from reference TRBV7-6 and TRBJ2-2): GAGVSQSPRYKVTKRGQDVALRCDPISGHVSLYWYRQALGQGPEFLTYFNYEAQQDKSGLPNDRFSAERPEGSISTLTIQRTEQRDSAMYRCASSMVSGTGTGELFFGEGSRLTVL.

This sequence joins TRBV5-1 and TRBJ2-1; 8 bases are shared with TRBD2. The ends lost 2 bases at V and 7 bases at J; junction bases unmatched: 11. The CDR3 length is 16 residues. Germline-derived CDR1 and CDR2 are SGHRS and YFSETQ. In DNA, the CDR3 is TGCGCCAGCAGCTTCTTTCCGGGGGGGACTTCGAATGAGCAGTTCTTC. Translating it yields CASSFFPGGTSNEQFF.

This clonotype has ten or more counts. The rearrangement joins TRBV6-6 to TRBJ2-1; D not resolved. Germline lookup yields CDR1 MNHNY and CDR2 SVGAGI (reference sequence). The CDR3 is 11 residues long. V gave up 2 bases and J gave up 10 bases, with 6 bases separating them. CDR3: CASSYDGEQFF. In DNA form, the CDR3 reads TGTGCCAGCAGTTACGACGGAGAGCAGTTCTTC.

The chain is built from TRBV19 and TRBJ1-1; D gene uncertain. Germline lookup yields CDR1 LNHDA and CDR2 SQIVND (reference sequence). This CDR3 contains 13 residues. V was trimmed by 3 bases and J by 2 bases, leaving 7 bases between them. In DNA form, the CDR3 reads TGTGCCAGTAGTATGCGGAGAAACACTGAAGCTTTCTTT. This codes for CASSMRRNTEAFF.

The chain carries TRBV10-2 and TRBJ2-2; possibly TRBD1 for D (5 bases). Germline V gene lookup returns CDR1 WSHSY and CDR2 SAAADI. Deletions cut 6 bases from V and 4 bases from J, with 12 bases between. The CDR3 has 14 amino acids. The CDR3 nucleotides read TGCGCCAGCAGAATGGGGCTAGGCACCGGGGAGCTGTTTTTT. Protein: CASRMGLGTGELFF.

In nucleotides, the CDR3 is TGTGCCAGCAGCTTAGGCCCCGGCCGCTACAATGAGCAGTTCTTC. This gives the protein CASSLGPGRYNEQFF. This chain connects TRBV11-2 to TRBJ2-1; unclear D gene. The CDR3 sequence is 15 residues long. The germline V gene encodes CDR1 SGHAT and CDR2 FQNNGV. The V end was cut by 1 base, the J end by 3 bases, with 10 bases between.